This T cell receptor beta chain was captured by sequencing in a study of T cell repertoires in cytomegalovirus infection. About the research overall: Public TCR beta signatures provided an indication of both CMV infection and a matching HLA type.

Study-level points and caveats: Dominating the ex vivo response were TCR beta clonotypes that were CMV-specific and HLA-C-restricted. CMV carriers with the relevant HLA were identified by cumulative public TCR beta family frequency.

TCRdb used MiXCR to reprocess the reads, holding one entry per CDR3 protein. The sample holds about 490,000 distinct CDR3 sequences; approximately 10% are singletons and the top ten take about 9.4%. Looked up from germline, CDR1 is SGHDT and CDR2 is YYEEEE. The CDR3 contains 12 residues. V lost 5 bases to trimming and J lost 1 base, with 7 bases between them. This clonotype was observed at least ten times. Antigen unknown. The source material was PBMCs. The origin of this receptor is a human donor in good health (CMV status not recorded). Some clones in this sample may be carry-over from other donors' samples. This chain links TRBV5-6 with TRBJ2-7, with D perhaps matching TRBD1 (6 bases). CDR3 loop: CASRTGSYEQYF. The CDR3 DNA reads TGTGCCAGCAGAACAGGGTCCTACGAGCAGTACTTC.